Given below is one TCR beta chain in context. The CDR3 has 16 amino acids. Germline V CDR1 and CDR2: SGHKS, YYEKEE (reference sequence). Trimming cost V 4 bases and J 4 bases; bases outside gene matches: 13. Produced via immunoSEQ multiplex PCR; TCRdb's table is partial and in-frame only. The sample lists approximately 52,000 clones, roughly 87% occurring once. This specimen belongs to a study of control samples from healthy donors and cancer patients. The specimen sequenced was PBMCs. This chain joins TRBV5-5 and TRBJ2-5; 7 bases are a match to TRBD1. This TCR was sampled from a man aged 60-69 years with head and neck cancer. CDR3 region: CASSPTPGTVIETQYF. For the CDR3, the DNA is TGTGCCAGCAGCCCCACCCCCGGGACAGTCATAGAGACCCAGTACTTC.